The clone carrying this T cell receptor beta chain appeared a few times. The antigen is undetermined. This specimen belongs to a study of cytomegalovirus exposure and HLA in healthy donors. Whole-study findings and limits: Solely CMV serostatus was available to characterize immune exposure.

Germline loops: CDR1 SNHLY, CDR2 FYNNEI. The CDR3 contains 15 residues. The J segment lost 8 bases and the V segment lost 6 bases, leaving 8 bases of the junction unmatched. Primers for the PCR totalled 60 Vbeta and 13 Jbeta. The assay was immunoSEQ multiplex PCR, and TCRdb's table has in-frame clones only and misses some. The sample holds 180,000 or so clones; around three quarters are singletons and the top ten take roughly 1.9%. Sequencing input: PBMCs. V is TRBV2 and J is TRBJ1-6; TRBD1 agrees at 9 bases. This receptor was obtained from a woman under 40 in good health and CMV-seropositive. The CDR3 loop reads CASRKGQGLDSPLHF. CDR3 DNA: TGTGCCAGCAGGAAAGGACAGGGGCTGGATTCACCCCTCCACTTT.